Following are 10 T cell receptor beta chains from one sample sequenced in a study of Ad26.COV2.S vaccination and SARS-CoV-2 variants. The assay was immunoSEQ multiplex PCR, and TCRdb's table has in-frame clones only and misses some. The profile shows a few hundred thousand clones, 83% of them singletons. Treatment of the sample: around 19 received Ad26.COV2.S at low or high dose, single or two shots; roughly five received placebo; per-sample allocation not given. Samples analyzed were those drawn on day 63 after the first vaccine or placebo injection. The source material was peripheral blood, sampled in a trial of Ad26.COV2.S vaccine versus placebo. The receptors derive from a person between 18 and 59 years old who received the Ad26.COV2.S COVID-19 vaccine or a placebo.

This clone is a singleton in its sample. The rearrangement uses TRBV12-3 or TRBV12-4 and TRBJ2-6; D uncertain. The CDR3 covers 13 residues. Deletions cut 5 bases from V and 1 base from J, with 3 bases between. CDR3 DNA sequence: TGTGCCAGCAGTCCATCTGGGGCCAACGTCCTGACTTTC. Translating gives CASSPSGANVLTF.

This chain links TRBV3-1 (or the pseudogene TRBV3-2) with TRBJ2-7, with D perhaps given as TRBD1 or TRBD2 (5 bases each). This CDR3 spans 15 amino acids. V was cut by 4 bases and J by 0 bases, with 13 bases left in between. The germline V gene has CDR1 LGHDT and CDR2 YNNKEL (reference sequence). The chain's CDR3 is CASSPGTLSSYEQYF. CDR3 sequence (DNA): TGTGCCAGCAGCCCAGGGACGTTGAGCTCCTACGAGCAGTACTTC.

The V and J genes are TRBV3-1 (or the pseudogene TRBV3-2) and TRBJ2-3; D assignment may be TRBD1 or TRBD2 (5 bases each). The V gene's germline CDR1 is LGHDT and CDR2 YNNKEL (reference sequence). The CDR3 consists of 15 residues. V was shortened by 4 bases and J by 7 bases, with 18 bases between the two germline ends. CDR3 nucleotides: TGTGCCAGCAGCCCCCGGGACCTTTGGGGCAATACGCAGTATTTT. This encodes CASSPRDLWGNTQYF.

This chain links TRBV2 with TRBJ2-2; possibly TRBD1 or TRBD2 for D (7 bases each). Germline V gene data show CDR1 as SNHLY and CDR2 as FYNNEI. The V and J ends lost 2 bases and 6 bases respectively, with 16 bases between them. The CDR3 length is 16 residues. CDR3 region: CASSEQGGRGPGELFF. CDR3 sequence (DNA): TGTGCCAGCAGTGAACAGGGGGGGCGAGGTCCCGGGGAGCTGTTTTTT.

V is TRBV9 and J is TRBJ2-5; TRBD1 aligns across 8 bases. The V and J ends lost 4 bases and 1 base, in that order; junction bases with no gene match: 6. CDR1 is SGDLS, CDR2 YYNGEE, per germline. This CDR3 is 15 amino acids long. The CDR3 DNA is TGTGCCAGCAGCTCAGGACAGGGCCCCCAAGAGACCCAGTACTTC. Translated: CASSSGQGPQETQYF.

J is TRBJ1-1 and V is TRBV9, with TRBD1 matching 8 bases. This CDR3 spans 17 amino acids. V shed 0 bases, J shed 5 bases, and the junction held 12 bases outside the gene matches. Germline V gene data show CDR1 as SGDLS and CDR2 as YYNGEE. The CDR3 spells CASSVVPPDRGWTEAFF. CDR3 sequence (DNA): TGTGCCAGCAGCGTAGTCCCTCCCGACAGGGGTTGGACTGAAGCTTTCTTT.

The chain has TRBV10-3 and TRBJ2-1; TRBD2 aligns across 8 bases. Germline assignment: CDR1 ENHRY and CDR2 SYGVKD. Trimming removed 7 bases from V and 8 bases from J; junction bases left unmatched: 7. The CDR3 runs 13 residues. As DNA, the CDR3 is TGTGCCATCACCCTAACTAGCGGCGATGAGCAGTTCTTC. It yields the protein CAITLTSGDEQFF.

This clone occurred once. The chain recombines TRBV5-1 with TRBJ1-1; TRBD1 agrees at 9 bases. The trim removed 3 bases at V and 3 bases at J, leaving 0 bases unmatched. This CDR3 contains 13 residues. Per the germline V gene, CDR1 is SGHRS and CDR2 is YFSETQ. Here the CDR3 DNA reads TGCGCCAGCAGCTGGACAGGGGACACTGAAGCTTTCTTT. Translated, it gives CASSWTGDTEAFF.

Comments on this clone: At the DNA level, this CDR3 is encoded by other sequences in the same sample as well. This chain connects TRBV18 to TRBJ1-1; no clear D gene. V was shortened by 3 bases and J by 2 bases, with 4 bases between the two germline ends. This CDR3 has 12 amino acids. Germline V lookup: CDR1 KGHSH, CDR2 LQKENI. DNA of the CDR3: TGTGCCAGCTCACCGCGTAACACTGAAGCTTTCTTT. It translates to CASSPRNTEAFF.

This clone was detected a few times. The chain couples TRBV6-2 or TRBV6-3 to TRBJ1-5; D gene uncertain. Germline assignment: CDR1 MNHEY and CDR2 SVGEGT. Trimming stripped 0 bases from V and 2 bases from J, with 11 bases between. This CDR3 contains 16 residues. This chain's CDR3 is CASSYSRSWGNQPQHF. CDR3 bases: TGTGCCAGCAGTTACTCGAGATCCTGGGGCAATCAGCCCCAGCATTTT.